Sequencing of this TCR beta chain was carried out in a study of T cells in Graves' hyperthyroidism and ophthalmopathy. Germline V gene data show CDR1 as SGHTA and CDR2 as FQGNSA. The V end lost 4 bases, the J end lost 4 bases, and 13 bases lay between the germline ends. The CDR3 contains 14 residues. Amplification yielded TCR beta CDR3 regions, with RNA transcripts as the source. The TCR CDR3 was amplified in a first-round RT-PCR using the HTBI primer set. TCRdb reprocessed the multiplex PCR reads with MiXCR, giving one entry per CDR3 protein. The repertoire includes about 600,000 distinct CDR3 sequences, roughly a sixth of them detected once, and around 3.3% sits in the top ten. Study-wide points: Most expanded thyroid clonotypes above 0.001 recurred in blood.

In regard to this clonotype: As yet, its antigen is unknown.

The sample consisted of blood. The TCR was taken from a woman in her 40s with Graves' ophthalmopathy. The chain joins TRBV7-2 to TRBJ1-2, with a tentative D call TRBD1 (6 bases). CDR3 nucleotide sequence: TGTGCCAGCAGCTCAAACAGGGACATCTATGGCTACACCTTC. It codes for CASSSNRDIYGYTF.